This TCR beta chain was identified in a study of blood T cell repertoires in COVID-19. Produced via immunoSEQ multiplex PCR; TCRdb's table is partial and in-frame only. This table has approximately 300,000 clones, about 90% appearing once. The V and J ends lost 7 bases and 7 bases respectively, with 11 bases between them. CDR3 size: 11 residues. Germline loops: CDR1 SQVTM, CDR2 ANQGSEA. During active infection, Seattle patients enrolled and were then monitored through disease. The TCR sequence derives from a woman aged 30 to 39 with COVID-19, enrolled during active disease. Material: peripheral blood. The chain combines TRBV29-1 with TRBJ2-1; D remains unclear. CDR3 bases: TGCAGCGCTGGGCCTTGGAATGAGCAGTTCTTC. Its translation: CSAGPWNEQFF.